These T cell receptor beta chains were read from a single sample in a study of T cells after yellow fever vaccination. TCRdb ran MiXCR on the 5' RACE reads and lists one entry per CDR3 protein. This sample has 150,000 or so distinct CDR3 sequences, with 6.6% found just once. The sequenced sample was CD4+ T cells sorted from PBMCs, obtained 10 days after the yellow fever booster vaccination. The origin of the receptors is a man aged 25 to 45 who received the YFV17D yellow fever vaccine. Both conserved end residues are part of each CDR3. Fields, in order: V gene, D gene, J gene, clone size, CDR3 DNA, CDR3 protein. A D gene is named only where the DNA matches it firmly. Size tells how often a clone was seen (once, few, many) or the class of an expanded clone, and some rows leave it out.

V: TRBV5-6
D: NA
J: TRBJ2-7
size: many
DNA: TGTGCCAGCAGCCGATTGGACAGAATGGGGGAGCAGTACTTC
CDR3: CASSRLDRMGEQYF

V: TRBV6-2/TRBV6-3
D: NA
J: TRBJ2-1
size: NA
DNA: TGTGCCAGCAGTTACGCCCCCCTGGCGAACAATGAGCAGTTCTTC
CDR3: CASSYAPLANNEQFF

V: TRBV12-3/TRBV12-4
D: NA
J: TRBJ2-3
size: many
DNA: TGTGCCAGCAGTTTAAACCCCATGGATACGCAGTATTTT
CDR3: CASSLNPMDTQYF

V: TRBV14
D: NA
J: TRBJ2-7
size: NA
DNA: TGTGCCAGCAGCCTGACCTTTTACGAGCAGTACTTC
CDR3: CASSLTFYEQYF

V: TRBV7-2
D: NA
J: TRBJ2-7
size: many
DNA: TGTGCCAGCAGCCCATCTCATGGCGAGCAGTACTTC
CDR3: CASSPSHGEQYF

V: TRBV7-6
D: TRBD2
J: TRBJ2-1
size: many
DNA: TGTGCCAGCAGCCGTAGACTAGCGGGAAGCTCCTACAATGAGCAGTTCTTC
CDR3: CASSRRLAGSSYNEQFF

V: TRBV10-3
D: NA
J: TRBJ1-5
size: many
DNA: TGTGCCATCAGTGCGGCTGTCGGTCAGCCCCAGCATTTT
CDR3: CAISAAVGQPQHF

V: TRBV7-9
D: TRBD2
J: TRBJ2-1
size: many
DNA: TGTGCCAGCAGCCACTTGGCGGGAGGAACCTACAATGAGCAGTTCTTC
CDR3: CASSHLAGGTYNEQFF

V: TRBV20-1
D: TRBD2
J: TRBJ2-5
size: many
DNA: TGCAGTGCCAGGTGGGCGGGAGGACACGAGACCCAGTACTTC
CDR3: CSARWAGGHETQYF

V: TRBV28
D: NA
J: TRBJ2-1
size: many
DNA: TGTGCCAGCAAGACCAGGGGTCCCTACAATGAGCAGTTCTTC
CDR3: CASKTRGPYNEQFF

V: TRBV7-6
D: NA
J: TRBJ2-3
size: many
DNA: TGTGCCAGCAGCGTAGCGGTCCTCCCGGGAGATACGCAGTATTTT
CDR3: CASSVAVLPGDTQYF

V: TRBV4-2
D: TRBD1
J: TRBJ2-2
size: many
DNA: TGTGCCAGCAGCCAAGCCCAAGACAGGGCCAACACCGGGGAGCTGTTTTTT
CDR3: CASSQAQDRANTGELFF

V: TRBV20-1
D: TRBD1
J: TRBJ2-2
size: many
DNA: TGCAGTGCTTCAGGGGGTACGAACACCGGGGAGCTGTTTTTT
CDR3: CSASGGTNTGELFF

V: TRBV7-2
D: NA
J: TRBJ2-7
size: many
DNA: TGTGCCAGCAGCCATACACTTTACGAGCAGTACTTC
CDR3: CASSHTLYEQYF

V: TRBV15
D: TRBD2
J: TRBJ2-5
size: many
DNA: TGTGCCACCAGCGGATCTCAGACTAGCGTCACAGGAGGGACCCAGTACTTC
CDR3: CATSGSQTSVTGGTQYF

V: TRBV18
D: TRBD2
J: TRBJ2-4
size: many
DNA: TGTGCCAGCTCACCACCTCTCGGGGGGGCCAAAAACATTCAGTACTTC
CDR3: CASSPPLGGAKNIQYF

V: TRBV7-6
D: NA
J: TRBJ2-3
size: NA
DNA: TGTGCCAGCAGCCTTGGGACTCTAAGCACAGATACGCAGTATTTT
CDR3: CASSLGTLSTDTQYF

V: TRBV7-9
D: NA
J: TRBJ2-7
size: many
DNA: TGTGCCAGCAGCCCCACAGGCATCTACTCCTACGAGCAGTACTTC
CDR3: CASSPTGIYSYEQYF

V: TRBV7-9
D: NA
J: TRBJ2-3
size: NA
DNA: TGTGCCAGCAGCCCCCGGGCCCATACAGATACGCAGTATTTT
CDR3: CASSPRAHTDTQYF

V: TRBV15
D: NA
J: TRBJ2-2
size: many
DNA: TGTGCCACCAGCAGAGATCTGGGTGGGAGTGGGACCGGGGAGCTGTTTTTT
CDR3: CATSRDLGGSGTGELFF

V: TRBV7-8
D: TRBD1
J: TRBJ2-2
size: many
DNA: TGTGCCAGCAGCTTACTGGTCCGGACAGGGGGCTCCGGCGGGGAGCTGTTTTTT
CDR3: CASSLLVRTGGSGGELFF

V: TRBV5-1
D: NA
J: TRBJ1-2
size: many
DNA: TGCGCCAGCAGCAAGGACAACTATGGCTACACCTTC
CDR3: CASSKDNYGYTF

V: TRBV15
D: NA
J: TRBJ2-5
size: many
DNA: TGTGCCACCAAGGGGTGGGCAGGGTCGGGTGAGACCCAGTACTTC
CDR3: CATKGWAGSGETQYF

V: TRBV30
D: NA
J: TRBJ2-5
size: NA
DNA: TGTGCCTGGAGTGGAGGGCTGGGAGAGACCCAGTACTTC
CDR3: CAWSGGLGETQYF

V: TRBV6-2/TRBV6-3
D: NA
J: TRBJ2-1
size: NA
DNA: TGTGCCAGCAGTCCCCTACTTGCACAGGTCACCAATGAGCAGTTCTTC
CDR3: CASSPLLAQVTNEQFF

V: TRBV5-4
D: TRBD2
J: TRBJ2-1
size: once
DNA: TGTGCCAGCAGACCGGGGGGTAGCACCTACAATGAGCAGTTCTTC
CDR3: CASRPGGSTYNEQFF

V: TRBV5-6
D: TRBD2
J: TRBJ2-7
size: NA
DNA: TGTGCCAGCAGCCGAACTCCCGGGACTAGCGGGAGCCCTAGCTTGTTTGAGCAGTACTTC
CDR3: CASSRTPGTSGSPSLFEQYF

V: TRBV3-1
D: NA
J: TRBJ2-1
size: many
DNA: TGTGCCAGCAGCCAACTCAGTGGCCGTGAGCAGTTCTTC
CDR3: CASSQLSGREQFF

V: TRBV29-1
D: TRBD2
J: TRBJ2-7
size: few
DNA: TGCAGCGTTCTCGGTGGGAGGGCGTACGAGCAGTACTTC
CDR3: CSVLGGRAYEQYF

V: TRBV7-9
D: TRBD2
J: TRBJ2-1
size: many
DNA: TGTGCCAGCAGCTTGAGACTAGCGGGAGGGGACAATGAGCAGTTCTTC
CDR3: CASSLRLAGGDNEQFF

V: TRBV20-1
D: TRBD1
J: TRBJ2-7
size: many
DNA: TGCAGTGCTAGTAGCAGGGGACAGCACTACGAGCAGTACTTC
CDR3: CSASSRGQHYEQYF